These 18 T cell receptor beta chains originate from one sample sequenced in a study of OX40 agonist ivuxolimab in advanced cancers. Profiling relied on immunoSEQ multiplex PCR, and the TCRdb table lists in-frame clones only, not all of them. The sample records about 58,000 clones, around 84% being singletons. The specimen comprised CD4+ or CD8+ T cells sorted from blood, sampled in a trial of the OX40 agonist ivuxolimab. These receptors originate from an adult with an advanced solid tumor such as melanoma, head and neck, liver or kidney cancer.

By sample fraction, this clone is medium-sized. CDR3: CASGHRDQETQYF. In DNA, the CDR3 is TGTGCCAGCGGTCACAGGGACCAAGAGACCCAGTACTTC. The chain carries TRBV5-4 and TRBJ2-5; D possibly corresponds to TRBD1 (6 bases). Trimming shortened V by 7 bases and J by 0 bases, and 10 bases separated the two germline ends. This CDR3 spans 13 amino acids. The germline V gene has CDR1 SGHNT and CDR2 YYREEE (reference sequence).

The genes are TRBV27 and TRBJ1-5, with 8 bases identical to TRBD1. CDR1 and CDR2 (germline): MNHEY, SMNVEV (reference sequence). The junction had 9 bases not matched to a gene; V was cut back by 6 bases and J by 5 bases. The CDR3 is 15 amino acids. CDR3 coding DNA: TGTGCCAGCAGCCCTACAGGACAGGGTGATCAGCCCCAGCATTTT. It yields the protein CASSPTGQGDQPQHF.

The chain joins TRBV7-6 to TRBJ2-3, with a weak D call TRBD2 (6 bases). V was cut by 7 bases and J by 1 base, with 21 bases left in between. This CDR3 has 17 amino acids. Germline V gene lookup returns CDR1 SGHVS and CDR2 FNYEAQ. CDR3 region: CASTQKPAGTRTDTQYF. The CDR3 DNA reads TGTGCCAGCACCCAAAAGCCGGCGGGAACCCGCACAGATACGCAGTATTTT. The entire variable domain, with the rest obtained from reference TRBV7-6 and TRBJ2-3, is as follows: GAGVSQSPRYKVTKRGQDVALRCDPISGHVSLYWYRQALGQGPEFLTYFNYEAQQDKSGLPNDRFSAERPEGSISTLTIQRTEQRDSAMYRCASTQKPAGTRTDTQYFGPGTRLTVL.

This clone appeared a single time. The chain uses TRBV7-9 and TRBJ1-2; D remains unclear. V shed 1 base and J shed 1 base, with 13 bases lying between them. Germline values: CDR1 SEHNR, CDR2 FQNEAQ (reference sequence). This CDR3 has 16 amino acids. The CDR3 is CASSLEEIGFNYGYTF. DNA for the CDR3: TGTGCCAGCAGCTTAGAAGAAATCGGTTTTAACTATGGCTACACCTTC.

This rearrangement joins TRBV5-5 to TRBJ2-7; 7 positions match TRBD2. CDR3 size: 16 residues. V lost 0 bases, J lost 1 base, and 7 bases stayed unmatched. The germline gives CDR1 SGHKS, CDR2 YYEKEE (reference sequence). The CDR3 reads CASSLVFQRGSYEQYF. The CDR3 DNA is TGTGCCAGCAGCTTGGTATTTCAGCGGGGTTCCTACGAGCAGTACTTC.

The V and J genes are TRBV6-6 and TRBJ2-3; TRBD1 agrees at 7 bases. V dropped 2 bases and J dropped 3; count of bases not matched to a gene: 5. The CDR3 runs to 15 residues. Germline V lookup: CDR1 MNHNY, CDR2 SVGAGI (reference sequence). CDR3: CASSYADRETDTQYF. CDR3 coding DNA: TGTGCCAGCAGTTACGCTGACAGGGAGACAGATACGCAGTATTTT.

The chain is built from TRBV5-1 and TRBJ1-2; 10 bases align to TRBD1. The CDR3 has 16 residues. Germline assignment: CDR1 SGHRS and CDR2 YFSETQ. With 5 bases clipped from V and 2 bases from J, the junction kept 9 bases outside the gene matches. The DNA of the CDR3 is TGCGCCAGCAGGAAAACCGCGGGACAGGGGAACTATGGCTACACCTTC. As protein: CASRKTAGQGNYGYTF.

This rearrangement joins TRBV7-2 to TRBJ1-2, with D possibly TRBD1 on 5 matching bases. V lost 2 bases and J 0 bases, leaving 10 bases between the germline ends. The V gene's germline CDR1 is SGHTA and CDR2 FQGNSA. The CDR3 has 15 residues. The CDR3 bases are TGTGCCAGCAGCTTACCCCACAGGACTAACTATGGCTACACCTTC. Translated: CASSLPHRTNYGYTF.

The CDR3 DNA follows: TGTGCCAGCACCTTGGAACCGGGGACAGATACGCAGTATTTT. It encodes CASTLEPGTDTQYF. The chain has TRBV6-1 and TRBJ2-3, with D perhaps TRBD2 (5 bases). V gave up 7 bases and J gave up 3 bases, with 14 bases separating them. Germline V gene data show CDR1 as MNHNS and CDR2 as SASEGT. This CDR3 is 14 amino acids long.

The V and J genes are TRBV4-2 and TRBJ2-5; TRBD1 matches at 10 bases. Trimming at V came to 1 base and at J to 5 bases, leaving 10 bases not matched to a gene. The CDR3 has 17 residues. Per the germline V gene, CDR1 is LGHNA and CDR2 is YNFKEQ. The CDR3 coding sequence is TGTGCCAGCAGCCAAGTCGGGACAGGGGTTGCGGGGGAGACCCAGTACTTC. Its translation is CASSQVGTGVAGETQYF.

The rearrangement uses TRBV7-2 and TRBJ2-7; no clear D. This CDR3 is 15 amino acids long. Trimming pared 5 bases from V and 2 bases from J, leaving 16 bases between. Looked up from germline, CDR1 is SGHTA and CDR2 is FQGNSA. The CDR3 here is CASSPDPARAYEQYF. DNA for the CDR3: TGTGCCAGCAGCCCAGACCCGGCTCGGGCCTACGAGCAGTACTTC.

This sequence joins TRBV1 and TRBJ2-3; whether TRBD2, the table's D call, matches the DNA was not checked. TRBV1 is a listed pseudogene. The length of the CDR3 is 17 residues. The CDR3 region is CTSSQDSDSGGADTQYF. CDR3 DNA sequence: TGCACCAGCAGCCAAGATTCTGATAGCGGGGGGGCAGATACGCAGTATTTT.

The J gene is TRBJ1-1, the V gene TRBV15; weak D call: TRBD1 (5 bases). With 1 base removed from V and 2 bases from J, the gap between germline ends came to 17 bases. There are 17 residues in the CDR3. Germline assignment: CDR1 LNHNV and CDR2 YYDKDF (reference sequence). Written as DNA, the CDR3 is TGTGCCACCAGCAGAGGTTGGACATGGCAGGGCAACACTGAAGCTTTCTTT. This sequence encodes CATSRGWTWQGNTEAFF.

This clone was picked up a small number of times. This chain connects TRBV6-1 to TRBJ2-7; D remains ambiguous. This CDR3 is built from 13 residues. The V end lost 9 bases, the J end lost 2 bases, and 14 bases lay between the germline ends. The germline CDR1 and CDR2 sequences are MNHNS and SASEGT. The DNA of the CDR3 is TGTGCCAGTACTGACCACTCGCCCTACGAGCAGTACTTC. Translated: CASTDHSPYEQYF.

The chain combines TRBV7-8 with TRBJ1-1; 7 nucleotides match TRBD1. This CDR3 contains 17 residues. Looked up from germline, CDR1 is SGHVS and CDR2 is FQNEAQ. J gave up 0 bases and V 5 bases, and 12 bases lay outside the gene matches. CDR3 coding DNA: TGTGCCAGCAGCCATGCCCCAAACAGGGGACTGAACACTGAAGCTTTCTTT. Protein sequence: CASSHAPNRGLNTEAFF.

The rearrangement uses TRBV4-1 and TRBJ1-2, with TRBD1 matching 7 bases. This CDR3 has 13 amino acids. Trimming at V came to 4 bases and at J to 2 bases, leaving 1 base not matched to a gene. Germline V CDR1 and CDR2: MGHRA, YSYEKL. CDR3 DNA sequence: TGCGCCAGCAGCCCACAGGGGAACTATGGCTACACCTTC. This codes for CASSPQGNYGYTF.

The chain recombines TRBV5-1 with TRBJ2-7; unclear D gene. The germline V and J ends were trimmed by 6 bases and 4 bases, with 2 bases remaining between them. Germline V gives CDR1 SGHRS, CDR2 YFSETQ. There are 9 residues in the CDR3. This CDR3 is CASMYEQYF. The CDR3 region has the DNA TGCGCCAGCATGTACGAGCAGTACTTC.

The chain combines TRBV27 with TRBJ2-7; 12 bases map to TRBD1. The V and J ends lost 3 bases and 1 base, in that order; junction bases with no gene match: 7. Per the germline V gene, CDR1 is MNHEY and CDR2 is SMNVEV (reference sequence). This CDR3 is 17 amino acids long. The CDR3 is CASSLRGTGGFSYEQYF. CDR3 nucleotide sequence: TGTGCCAGCAGTTTGCGAGGGACAGGGGGCTTTTCCTACGAGCAGTACTTC.